These 23 T cell receptor beta chains came from one sample sequenced in a study of blood T cell repertoires in COVID-19. Clones were read by immunoSEQ multiplex PCR, and TCRdb kept only the in-frame ones, dropping some. The data show roughly 190,000 clones, 75% to 85% seen once. The sequencing sample was made of peripheral blood. These receptor sequences come from a woman between 35 and 50 years old with COVID-19, enrolled during active disease.

The chain is built from TRBV30 and TRBJ2-1; 8 positions match TRBD2. The CDR3 has 11 residues. V lost 3 bases, J lost 12 bases, and 4 bases stayed unmatched. Germline CDR1 reads GTSNPN; CDR2 reads SVGIG (reference sequence). Here the CDR3 reads CAWSGRAGQFF. CDR3 sequence (DNA): TGTGCCTGGAGCGGGAGGGCCGGGCAGTTCTTC.

In regard to this clone: The same CDR3 can be traced to other DNA sequences in this sample. The V and J genes are TRBV5-1 and TRBJ2-7; D not certain. V lost 5 bases, J lost 0 bases, and 9 bases lay in between. The germline gives CDR1 SGHRS, CDR2 YFSETQ. The CDR3 contains 13 residues. The CDR3 protein is CASSGGSSYEQYF. In nucleotides, the CDR3 is TGCGCCAGCAGTGGCGGAAGCTCCTACGAGCAGTACTTC.

CDR3 loop: CASSAMTGRTNLYGYTF. The CDR3 region has the DNA TGTGCCAGCAGTGCCATGACAGGGCGCACCAACCTCTATGGCTACACCTTC. The chain links TRBV6-1 to TRBJ1-2; 7 bases are shared with TRBD1. Looked up from germline, CDR1 is MNHNS and CDR2 is SASEGT. This CDR3 is built from 17 residues. With V trimmed by 4 bases and J by 4 bases, 15 bases remained unmatched.

The chain is built from TRBV6-1 and TRBJ2-7, with D perhaps matching TRBD1 (5 bases). V gave up 2 bases and J gave up 9 bases, with 20 bases separating them. The CDR3 covers 15 residues. Per the germline V gene, CDR1 is MNHNS and CDR2 is SASEGT. The CDR3 DNA is TGTGCCAGCAGTGAATCCCTAAGACAGATACGAGGGCAGTACTTC. Protein: CASSESLRQIRGQYF.

The V call is TRBV18, the J call TRBJ1-3; 7 nucleotides line up with TRBD1. V gave up 5 bases and J gave up 0 bases; unmatched junction bases: 7. The germline gives CDR1 KGHSH, CDR2 LQKENI. The CDR3 covers 16 residues. Here the CDR3 reads CASSSQGGGSGNTIYF. CDR3 nucleotide sequence: TGTGCCAGCTCATCTCAAGGGGGCGGCTCTGGAAACACCATATATTTT.

The V gene is TRBV15, the J gene TRBJ2-2; 7 bases fit TRBD2. CDR1 and CDR2 (germline): LNHNV, YYDKDF (reference sequence). V was pared by 1 base and J by 6 bases, with 5 bases of the junction left unmatched. This CDR3 contains 15 residues. The DNA of the CDR3 is TGTGCCACCAGCAGAGTAGGACTAGAATCCGGGGAGCTGTTTTTT. Protein product: CATSRVGLESGELFF.

The chain combines TRBV15 with TRBJ1-4; D is possibly TRBD1 (5 bases). Germline V gene data show CDR1 as LNHNV and CDR2 as YYDKDF (reference sequence). This CDR3 comprises 15 residues. The V end lost 2 bases, the J end lost 10 bases, and 17 bases lay between the germline ends. CDR3 DNA: TGTGCCACCAGCAGATTATCGAGGCGCGGGGCAAAACTGTTTTTT. It translates to CATSRLSRRGAKLFF.

CDR3 amino acids: CASSPRKTSGRYNEQFF. In DNA, the CDR3 is TGTGCCAGTAGTCCCCGCAAAACTAGCGGGCGATACAATGAGCAGTTCTTC. The chain combines TRBV19 with TRBJ2-1, with 9 bases lining up with TRBD2. Losses at the gene ends were 5 bases for V and 4 bases for J; bases not matched to a gene: 12. CDR1 and CDR2 from the germline V gene are LNHDA and SQIVND (reference sequence). The CDR3 has 17 amino acids.

V and J are TRBV19 and TRBJ1-1; a possible D gene is TRBD1 (5 bases). The CDR3 contains 13 residues. The germline V and J ends were trimmed by 6 bases and 5 bases, with 13 bases remaining between them. Germline assignment: CDR1 LNHDA and CDR2 SQIVND (reference sequence). The CDR3 region is CASSSGLWTEAFF. The DNA for the CDR3 is TGTGCCAGTAGCTCAGGGCTTTGGACTGAAGCTTTCTTT. Together with reference TRBV19 and TRBJ1-1, the CDR3 gives the full variable domain: DGGITQSPKYLFRKEGQNVTLSCEQNLNHDAMYWYRQDPGQGLRLIYYSQIVNDFQKGDIAEGYSVSREKKESFPLTVTSAQKNPTAFYLCASSSGLWTEAFFGQGTRLTVV.

V gene TRBV28 combines with J gene TRBJ1-3; TRBD1 agrees at 7 bases. The ends lost 8 bases at V and 1 base at J; junction bases unmatched: 11. Looked up from germline, CDR1 is MDHEN and CDR2 is SYDVKM. The CDR3 is 16 amino acids. This chain's CDR3 is CASLARDSESGNTIYF. In nucleotides, the CDR3 is TGTGCCAGCCTGGCGCGGGACAGCGAGTCTGGAAACACCATATATTTT.

This clone was found a few times. This chain joins TRBV5-1 and TRBJ1-3; possible D gene TRBD1, 5 bases. Germline V gene data show CDR1 as SGHRS and CDR2 as YFSETQ. V was shortened by 4 bases and J by 5 bases, with 13 bases between the two germline ends. This CDR3 spans 14 amino acids. CDR3 sequence: CASSPDSERNTIYF. CDR3 nucleotides: TGCGCCAGCAGCCCAGACAGTGAAAGAAACACCATATATTTT.

The V and J genes are TRBV28 and TRBJ1-4, with TRBD1 identical over 7 bases. This CDR3 region has 11 residues. V lost 6 bases, J lost 13 bases, and 5 bases stayed unmatched. CDR1 and CDR2 from the germline V gene are MDHEN and SYDVKM. The CDR3 sequence: CASRDRSRLFF. DNA of the CDR3: TGTGCCAGCAGGGACAGGTCGAGACTGTTTTTT.

As for this clone: Germline is not matched at one junction end, which may reflect a read error. This chain uses TRBV5-5 with TRBJ1-6, with 8 positions matching TRBD1. The germline V gene encodes CDR1 SGHKS and CDR2 YYEKEE (reference sequence). This CDR3 has 12 residues. The CDR3: CASSLIPGTGSF. CDR3 in DNA: TGTGCCAGCAGCTTGATCCCGGGGACAGGCTCGTTT.

The CDR3 sequence: CASSTVAGSTGELFF. CDR3 nucleotide sequence: TGTGCCAGCAGTACCGTAGCGGGGAGCACCGGGGAGCTGTTTTTT. The genes are TRBV2 and TRBJ2-2, with TRBD2 identical over 8 bases. CDR1 is SNHLY, CDR2 FYNNEI, per germline. V dropped 5 bases and J dropped 4; count of bases not matched to a gene: 6. CDR3 length: 15 residues.

The chain has TRBV6-5 and TRBJ2-7; D is perhaps TRBD2 (5 bases). Trimming took off 0 bases at V and 3 bases at J, with 15 bases between the two ends. Germline CDR1 and CDR2: MNHEY and SVGAGI. This CDR3 is 16 amino acids long. The CDR3 loop reads CASSYSSQRPIYEQYF. The CDR3 DNA follows: TGTGCCAGCAGTTACTCGAGCCAGCGGCCAATCTACGAGCAGTACTTC.

This clone came up a few times. This chain joins TRBV28 and TRBJ2-2; 7 bases map to TRBD1. Looked up from germline, CDR1 is MDHEN and CDR2 is SYDVKM. CDR3 length: 16 amino acids. J lost 0 bases, V lost 1 base, and 2 bases had no gene match. CDR3 DNA: TGTGCCAGCAGTTTATACAGGGGAGCGAACACCGGGGAGCTGTTTTTT. Translated, it gives CASSLYRGANTGELFF. Full variable domain (missing parts from reference TRBV28 and TRBJ2-2): DVKVTQSSRYLVKRTGEKVFLECVQDMDHENMFWYRQDPGLGLRLIYFSYDVKMKEKGDIPEGYSVSREKKERFSLILESASTNQTSMYLCASSLYRGANTGELFFGEGSRLTVL.

The rearrangement uses TRBV7-9 and TRBJ1-2, with D maybe TRBD1 (6 bases). Trimming took off 1 base at V and 1 base at J, with 13 bases between the two ends. Germline V gives CDR1 SEHNR, CDR2 FQNEAQ (reference sequence). This CDR3 has 16 residues. In nucleotides, the CDR3 is TGTGCCAGCAGCTTAGATGGGGACATGGTTAACTATGGCTACACCTTC. Protein: CASSLDGDMVNYGYTF.

The V call is TRBV2, the J call TRBJ1-4; 10 nucleotides line up with TRBD1. The V gene end was trimmed by 4 bases and the J gene end by 7 bases; junction bases not matched to a gene: 6. Per the germline V gene, CDR1 is SNHLY and CDR2 is FYNNEI. The CDR3 extends over 15 amino acids. The CDR3 protein is CASSGDRGRSEKLFF. CDR3 DNA sequence: TGTGCCAGCAGTGGGGACAGGGGCCGGAGTGAAAAACTGTTTTTT.

This sequence joins TRBV7-8 and TRBJ1-3; the D gene is possibly TRBD1 (5 bases). The CDR3 runs 15 residues. Deletions cut 5 bases from V and 1 base from J, with 12 bases between. The germline V gene encodes CDR1 SGHVS and CDR2 FQNEAQ. For the CDR3, the DNA is TGTGCCAGCAGCCTCAATCAGGGTTCTGGAAACACCATATATTTT. It is translated as CASSLNQGSGNTIYF.

This clone was seen only a few times. This chain connects TRBV6-5 to TRBJ1-1, with 7 bases aligning to TRBD1. Germline CDR1 is MNHEY and CDR2 is SVGAGI. This CDR3 has 12 residues. The trim removed 5 bases at V and 11 bases at J, leaving 8 bases unmatched. The CDR3 bases are TGTGCCAGCAGTCAGCGACAGGGACGGGCTTTCTTT. This codes for CASSQRQGRAFF.

This clone was counted ten times or more. V gene TRBV2 combines with J gene TRBJ1-2; 9 nucleotides match TRBD1. With 5 bases clipped from V and 6 bases from J, the junction kept 7 bases outside the gene matches. This CDR3 is 14 amino acids long. From germline, CDR1 is SNHLY and CDR2 FYNNEI. The CDR3 nucleotides read TGTGCCAGCAGTTCCCGGGGACAGGGACATGGCTACACCTTC. It specifies CASSSRGQGHGYTF.

V gene TRBV5-4 combines with J gene TRBJ2-7, with TRBD2 matching over 9 bases. The CDR3 loop spans 16 amino acids. CDR1 and CDR2 (germline): SGHNT, YYREEE (reference sequence). Trimming removed 0 bases from V and 0 bases from J; junction bases left unmatched: 4. CDR3 protein: CASSLGLAEISYEQYF. The CDR3 coding sequence is TGTGCCAGCAGCTTGGGACTAGCGGAGATCTCCTACGAGCAGTACTTC. Full variable domain (remainder filled in from reference TRBV5-4 and TRBJ2-7): ETGVTQSPTHLIKTRGQQVTLRCSSQSGHNTVSWYQQALGQGPQFIFQYYREEENGRGNFPPRFSGLQFPNYSSELNVNALELDDSALYLCASSLGLAEISYEQYFGPGTRLTVT.

Remarks on this clone: A junction boundary mismatches the germline segment, possibly from a read error. The chain uses TRBV5-4 and TRBJ1-1; maybe TRBD1 (6 bases). This CDR3 contains 14 residues. CDR1 and CDR2 from the germline V gene are SGHNT and YYREEE (reference sequence). CDR3 in amino acids: CASSLAADQQTGPF. CDR3 in DNA: TGTGCCAGCAGCTTGGCAGCCGACCAACAGACAGGACCCTTT. Drawing the rest from reference TRBV5-4 and TRBJ1-1, the complete variable domain is ETGVTQSPTHLIKTRGQQVTLRCSSQSGHNTVSWYQQALGQGPQFIFQYYREEENGRGNFPPRFSGLQFPNYSSELNVNALELDDSALYLCASSLAADQQTGPFGQGTRLTVV.